Listed here are 18 T cell receptor beta chains from one sample, sequenced in a study of regulatory T cells in long-lasting Graves disease. Described time point: persistent/refractory GD, antithyroid drugs over 5 years with positive TRAb. From RNA extracted from PBMCs, the TCR library was made. Through Arm-PCR of CDR3 regions and iRepertoire HTBI primers, TCR beta libraries were built. TCRdb re-called the multiplex PCR reads through MiXCR, storing one row per CDR3 protein. The table lists 300,000 or so distinct CDR3 sequences, less than 20% of them singletons, with 25% to 35% in the top ten. The sample consisted of peripheral blood mononuclear cells (PBMCs), taken when the disease was refractory, from a patient treated with antithyroid drugs. These receptors all come from a female donor with Graves disease.

This chain joins TRBV3-1 and TRBJ2-2, with D maybe TRBD2 (6 bases). Germline loops: CDR1 LGHDT, CDR2 YNNKEL (reference sequence). V was clipped by 1 base and J by 4 bases, with 7 bases between them. The CDR3 contains 14 residues. In DNA form, the CDR3 reads TGTGCCAGCAGCCAAGGACTAGTCACCGGGGAGCTGTTTTTT. Encoded protein: CASSQGLVTGELFF.

This clonotype was detected ten times or more. The chain couples TRBV7-8 to TRBJ2-5, with D uncertain. The CDR3 runs to 15 residues. Deletions cut 5 bases from V and 5 bases from J, with 18 bases between. Germline-derived CDR1 and CDR2 are SGHVS and FQNEAQ. CDR3 sequence: CASSTQARVFETQYF. DNA for the CDR3: TGTGCCAGCAGCACCCAGGCTCGGGTTTTCGAGACCCAGTACTTC.

This sequence joins TRBV2 and TRBJ2-3; D may be TRBD1 (5 bases). Germline lookup yields CDR1 SNHLY and CDR2 FYNNEI. Trimming removed 7 bases at V and 0 bases at J, with 14 bases between. CDR3 length equals 15 residues. Written as DNA, the CDR3 is TGTGCCAGCAACGCGTGGGGCGATAGCACAGATACGCAGTATTTT. Amino acid sequence: CASNAWGDSTDTQYF.

This chain connects TRBV5-1 to TRBJ2-7, with 10 nucleotides matching TRBD1. Germline V gene lookup returns CDR1 SGHRS and CDR2 YFSETQ. The CDR3 loop spans 17 amino acids. Germline trimming cut 4 bases from V and 3 bases from J; bases unmatched to any gene: 13. CDR3 sequence: CASSTAPTGTGVYEQYF. The DNA of the CDR3 is TGCGCCAGCAGCACTGCTCCTACCGGGACAGGGGTCTACGAGCAGTACTTC.

Notes on this clonotype: This could be a read error, since a much larger clone is one nucleotide away. The V call is TRBV14, the J call TRBJ1-4; D possibly corresponds to TRBD1 (5 bases). The CDR3 consists of 13 residues. Germline assignment: CDR1 SGHDN and CDR2 FVKESK. The CDR3 reads CASSQEPGGKPFF. In DNA, the CDR3 is TGTGCCAGCAGCCAAGAGCCCGGGGGAAAACCGTTTTTT. Drawing the rest from reference TRBV14 and TRBJ1-4, the complete variable domain is EAGVTQFPSHSVIEKGQTVTLRCDPISGHDNLYWYRRVMGKEIKFLLHFVKESKQDESGMPNNRFLAERTGGTYSTLKVQPAELEDSGVYFCASSQEPGGKPFFGSGTQLSVL.

In its sample, this clonotype was seen many times. The V call is TRBV10-3, the J call TRBJ1-1; TRBD1 aligns across 10 bases. This CDR3 comprises 14 residues. Per the germline V gene, CDR1 is ENHRY and CDR2 is SYGVKD. V trimming: 4 bases; J trimming: 3 bases; junction bases outside the gene matches: 2. The CDR3 nucleotides read TGTGCCATCAGTGTAGGGACAGGGGACACTGAAGCTTTCTTT. Amino acid sequence: CAISVGTGDTEAFF.

The table lists this clonotype with many counts. V usage is TRBV24-1 and J usage is TRBJ1-1; D call uncertain. The CDR3 sequence is 12 residues long. Germline V gene data show CDR1 as KGHDR and CDR2 as SFDVKD. V was clipped by 3 bases and J by 9 bases, with 10 bases between them. CDR3 residues: CATSDARRQAFF. The CDR3 DNA is TGTGCCACCAGTGATGCCCGGAGGCAAGCTTTCTTT.

This clonotype was seen ten or more times. V is TRBV12-3 or TRBV12-4 and J is TRBJ1-5; D is uncertain. Trimming removed 5 bases from V and 7 bases from J, with 15 bases in between. The CDR3 is made up of 14 amino acids. CDR3 DNA: TGTGCCAGCAGTCTTGACCGGGTAGGGCAGCCCCAGCATTTT. Amino acid sequence: CASSLDRVGQPQHF.

This clonotype appeared many times. The rearrangement uses TRBV2 and TRBJ2-7; 12 bases are a match to TRBD1. The CDR3 sequence is 17 residues long. Germline CDR1 and CDR2: SNHLY and FYNNEI. The V segment lost 8 bases and the J segment 5 bases; nucleotides outside the gene matches: 16. The CDR3 here is CASVPGVWDRGLNEQYF. The CDR3 region has the DNA TGTGCCAGCGTGCCGGGTGTTTGGGACAGGGGGCTGAACGAGCAGTACTTC.

This clonotype has a handful of counts. The chain combines TRBV27 with TRBJ1-3; D ambiguous. The CDR3 runs to 14 residues. Germline CDR1 reads MNHEY; CDR2 reads SMNVEV (reference sequence). V was shortened by 8 bases and J by 0 bases, with 11 bases between the two germline ends. CDR3 loop: CASGRAGSGNTIYF. The CDR3 DNA follows: TGTGCCAGCGGGCGGGCAGGCTCTGGAAACACCATATATTTT.

In this sample, this clonotype turned up many times. The chain couples TRBV6-1 to TRBJ1-2; D not resolved. The ends were cut back, 6 bases at V and 4 bases at J, with 21 bases in the middle. This CDR3 has 16 residues. The germline gives CDR1 MNHNS, CDR2 SASEGT. The CDR3 region is CASRAGQVEFSYGYTF. CDR3 nucleotide sequence: TGTGCCAGCAGGGCAGGTCAGGTGGAATTTTCCTATGGCTACACCTTC.

This clonotype was recorded at least ten times. The rearrangement joins TRBV24-1 to TRBJ1-2; D is unresolved. This CDR3 is built from 14 residues. Germline CDR1 reads KGHDR; CDR2 reads SFDVKD. Trimming stripped 4 bases from V and 4 bases from J, with 12 bases between. The CDR3 DNA sequence: TGTGCCACCAGTGACCCTCGCCATGGCTATGGCTACACCTTC. Its translation is CATSDPRHGYGYTF.

This clonotype was observed a few times. V is TRBV7-8 and J is TRBJ2-3, with 7 bases identical to TRBD1. The CDR3 contains 13 residues. The V and J ends lost 3 bases and 5 bases, in that order; junction bases with no gene match: 2. Germline lookup yields CDR1 SGHVS and CDR2 FQNEAQ. CDR3 nucleotide sequence: TGTGCCAGCAGCTTCTGGGACAGAGATACGCAGTATTTT. This translates into CASSFWDRDTQYF.

Concerning this clonotype: A much larger clone lies one base from this, so it may be a read error. This chain uses TRBV6-2 or TRBV6-3 with TRBJ2-7; maybe TRBD2 (6 bases). The CDR3 loop spans 16 amino acids. From germline, CDR1 is MNHEY and CDR2 SVGEGT. DNA of the CDR3: TGTGCCAGCCTCCCGCGAGGGGTGGGAGGATTCTACGAGCGGTACTTC. Encoded protein: CASLPRGVGGFYERYF.

This clonotype was seen ten or more times. This chain uses TRBV3-1 with TRBJ2-5; either TRBD1 or TRBD2 may supply D (6 bases each). The V end lost 4 bases, the J end lost 5 bases, and 14 bases lay between the germline ends. Looked up from germline, CDR1 is LGHDT and CDR2 is YNNKEL (reference sequence). This CDR3 has 14 residues. The CDR3 loop is CASSPLTGAETQYF. CDR3 DNA sequence: TGTGCCAGCAGCCCCTTGACGGGGGCCGAGACCCAGTACTTC.

This clonotype was recorded at least ten times. V usage is TRBV6-1 and J usage is TRBJ2-7; no firm D call. V dropped 6 bases and J dropped 2 bases, with 5 bases sitting between them. CDR1 is MNHNS, CDR2 SASEGT, per germline. This CDR3 has 11 amino acids. In DNA form, the CDR3 reads TGTGCCAGCAGCTTTACCTACGAGCAGTACTTC. It codes for CASSFTYEQYF.

V gene TRBV30 combines with J gene TRBJ2-2, with a tentative D call TRBD1 (6 bases). Germline CDR1 GTSNPN, CDR2 SVGIG (reference sequence). This CDR3 has 12 amino acids. V lost 4 bases and J lost 6, with 9 bases in between. DNA of the CDR3: TGTGCCTGGAAGGCAGGGGCCGGGGAGCTGTTTTTT. This gives the protein CAWKAGAGELFF. Variable domain in full (rest from reference TRBV30 and TRBJ2-2): SQTIHQWPATLVQPVGSPLSLECTVEGTSNPNLYWYRQAAGRGLQLLFYSVGIGQISSEVPQNLSASRPQDRQFILSSKKLLLSDSGFYLCAWKAGAGELFFGEGSRLTVL.

V is TRBV10-3 and J is TRBJ1-4; tentative D call: TRBD1 (6 bases). The CDR3 has 16 residues. Between the trimmed V and J ends, which lost 4 bases and 4 bases, there was a span of 16 bases. Germline V gene lookup returns CDR1 ENHRY and CDR2 SYGVKD. Here the CDR3 DNA reads TGTGCCATCAGTGGGTCTTCCGGGACACATAATGAAAAACTGTTTTTT. Translation: CAISGSSGTHNEKLFF.